This TCR beta chain was sequenced for a study of identical twins. In TCRdb, the 5' RACE reads were re-called with MiXCR into one record per CDR3 protein. The sample records 700,000 or so distinct CDR3 sequences, 21% being singletons. This clonotype was seen more than once but under ten times. V was clipped by 8 bases and J by 3 bases, with 16 bases between them. This CDR3 is built from 14 residues. Germline CDR1 reads DFQATT; CDR2 reads SNEGSKA (reference sequence). This sample also appeared in a second study, on T cells expressing NK-cell markers.

The specimen sequenced was PBMCs. This rearrangement joins TRBV20-1 to TRBJ2-2; the D is unclear. The sequence was obtained from a woman under 30 in good health. The DNA of the CDR3 is TGCAGTCCGATCTCCGGGCCCTACACCGGGGAGCTGTTTTTT. Protein: CSPISGPYTGELFF.